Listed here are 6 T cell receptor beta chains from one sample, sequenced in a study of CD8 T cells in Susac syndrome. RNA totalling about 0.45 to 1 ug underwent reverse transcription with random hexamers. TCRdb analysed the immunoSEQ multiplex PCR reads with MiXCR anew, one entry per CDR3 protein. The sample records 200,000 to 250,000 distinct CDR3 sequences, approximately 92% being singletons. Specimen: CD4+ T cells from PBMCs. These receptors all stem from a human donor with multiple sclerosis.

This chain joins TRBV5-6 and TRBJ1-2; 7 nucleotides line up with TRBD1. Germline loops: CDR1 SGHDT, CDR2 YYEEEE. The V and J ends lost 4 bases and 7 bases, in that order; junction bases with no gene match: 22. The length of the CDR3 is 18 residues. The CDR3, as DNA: TGTGCCAGCAGCCAGGAGGAGTGGGGGGACAGCCGAATCAGTGGCTACACCTTC. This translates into CASSQEEWGDSRISGYTF.

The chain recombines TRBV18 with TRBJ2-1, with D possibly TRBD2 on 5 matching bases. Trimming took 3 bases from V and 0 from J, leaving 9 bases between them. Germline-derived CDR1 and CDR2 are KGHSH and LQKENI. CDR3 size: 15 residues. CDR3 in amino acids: CASSPGAVSYNEQFF. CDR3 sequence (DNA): TGTGCCAGCTCACCGGGAGCGGTCTCCTACAATGAGCAGTTCTTC.

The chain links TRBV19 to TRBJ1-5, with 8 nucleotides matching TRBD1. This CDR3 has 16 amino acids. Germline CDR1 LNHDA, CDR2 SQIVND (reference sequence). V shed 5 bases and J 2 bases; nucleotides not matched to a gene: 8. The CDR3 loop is CASSLPGGNGNQPQHF. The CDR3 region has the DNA TGTGCCAGTAGTTTACCAGGGGGCAATGGCAATCAGCCCCAGCATTTT.

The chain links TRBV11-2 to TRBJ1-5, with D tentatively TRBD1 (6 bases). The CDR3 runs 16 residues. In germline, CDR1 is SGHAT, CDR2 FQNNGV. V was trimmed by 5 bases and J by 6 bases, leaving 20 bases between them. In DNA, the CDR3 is TGTGCCAGCAGCCAAGGGGCGGGGGCTTGGGGTCAGCCCCAGCATTTT. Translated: CASSQGAGAWGQPQHF.

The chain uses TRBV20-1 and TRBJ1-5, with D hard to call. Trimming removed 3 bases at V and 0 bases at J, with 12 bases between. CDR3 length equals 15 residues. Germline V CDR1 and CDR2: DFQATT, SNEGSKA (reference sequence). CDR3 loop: CSASGGPYSNQPQHF. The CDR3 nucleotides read TGCAGTGCTAGCGGAGGACCCTATAGCAATCAGCCCCAGCATTTT.

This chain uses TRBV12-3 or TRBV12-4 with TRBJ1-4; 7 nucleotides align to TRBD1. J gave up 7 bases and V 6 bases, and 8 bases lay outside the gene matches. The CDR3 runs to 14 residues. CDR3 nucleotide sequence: TGTGCCAGCAGACAGGGGTCCCTGGGTGAAAAACTGTTTTTT. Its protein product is CASRQGSLGEKLFF.